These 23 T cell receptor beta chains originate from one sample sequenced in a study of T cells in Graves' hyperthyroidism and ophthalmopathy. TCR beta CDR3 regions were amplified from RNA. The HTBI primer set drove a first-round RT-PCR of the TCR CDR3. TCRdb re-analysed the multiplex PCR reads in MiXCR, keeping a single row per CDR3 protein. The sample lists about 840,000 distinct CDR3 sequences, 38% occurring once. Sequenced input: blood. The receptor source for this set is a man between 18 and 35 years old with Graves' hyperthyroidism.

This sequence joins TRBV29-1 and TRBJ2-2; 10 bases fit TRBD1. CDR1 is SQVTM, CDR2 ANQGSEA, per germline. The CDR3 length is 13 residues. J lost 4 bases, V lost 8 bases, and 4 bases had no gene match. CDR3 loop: CSSGTGVTGELFF. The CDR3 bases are TGCAGCTCCGGGACAGGGGTCACCGGGGAGCTGTTTTTT.

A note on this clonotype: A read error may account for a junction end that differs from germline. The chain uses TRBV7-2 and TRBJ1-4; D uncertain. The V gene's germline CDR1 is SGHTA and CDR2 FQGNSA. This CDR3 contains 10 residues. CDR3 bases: TGTGCCAGCAGCCGAGAGGCGACGCTGTTT. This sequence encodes CASSREATLF.

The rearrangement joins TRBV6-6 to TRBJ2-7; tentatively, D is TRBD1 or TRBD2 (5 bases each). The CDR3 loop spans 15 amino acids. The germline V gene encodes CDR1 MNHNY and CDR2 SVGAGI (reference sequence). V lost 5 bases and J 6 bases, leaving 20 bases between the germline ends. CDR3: CASSGTGRLPREQYF. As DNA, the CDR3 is TGTGCCAGCAGTGGGACGGGACGGCTCCCCCGCGAGCAGTACTTC.

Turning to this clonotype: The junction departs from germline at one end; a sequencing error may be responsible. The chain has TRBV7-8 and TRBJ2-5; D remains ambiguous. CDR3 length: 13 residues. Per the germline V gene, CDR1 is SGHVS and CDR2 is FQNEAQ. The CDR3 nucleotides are TGTGCCAGCAGTTTAGCACCATGGCAGACCCAGTACTTC. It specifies CASSLAPWQTQYF. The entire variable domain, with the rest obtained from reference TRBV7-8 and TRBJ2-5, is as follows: GAGVSQSPRYKVAKRGQDVALRCDPISGHVSLFWYQQALGQGPEFLTYFQNEAQLDKSGLPSDRFFAERPEGSVSTLKIQRTQQEDSAVYLCASSLAPWQTQYFGPGTRLLVL.

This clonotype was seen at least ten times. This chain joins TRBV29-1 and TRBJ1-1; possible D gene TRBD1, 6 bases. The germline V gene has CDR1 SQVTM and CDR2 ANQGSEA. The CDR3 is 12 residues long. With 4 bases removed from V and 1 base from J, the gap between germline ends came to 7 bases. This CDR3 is CSVGQANTEAFF. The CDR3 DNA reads TGCAGCGTTGGACAGGCGAACACTGAAGCTTTCTTT. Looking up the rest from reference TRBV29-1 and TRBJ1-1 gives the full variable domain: SAVISQKPSRDICQRGTSLTIQCQVDSQVTMMFWYRQQPGQSLTLIATANQGSEATYESGFVIDKFPISRPNLTFSTLTVSNMSPEDSSIYLCSVGQANTEAFFGQGTRLTVV.

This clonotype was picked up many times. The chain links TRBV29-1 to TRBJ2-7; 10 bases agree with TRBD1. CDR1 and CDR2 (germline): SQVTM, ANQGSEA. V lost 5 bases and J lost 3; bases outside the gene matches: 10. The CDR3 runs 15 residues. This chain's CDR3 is CSVTVGTGVGYEQYF. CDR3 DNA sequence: TGCAGCGTTACCGTAGGGACAGGGGTGGGCTACGAGCAGTACTTC.

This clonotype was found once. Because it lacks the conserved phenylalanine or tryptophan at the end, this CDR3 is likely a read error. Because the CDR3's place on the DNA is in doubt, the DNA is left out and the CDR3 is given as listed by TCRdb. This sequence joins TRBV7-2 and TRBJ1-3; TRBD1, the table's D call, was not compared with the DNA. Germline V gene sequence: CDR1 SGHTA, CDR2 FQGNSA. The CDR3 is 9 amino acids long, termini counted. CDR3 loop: CASRMTGDY.

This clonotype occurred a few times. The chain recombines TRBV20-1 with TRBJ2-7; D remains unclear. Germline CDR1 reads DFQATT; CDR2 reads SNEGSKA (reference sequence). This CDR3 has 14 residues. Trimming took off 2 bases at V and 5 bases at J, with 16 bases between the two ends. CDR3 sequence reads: CSARPGSPRDEQYF. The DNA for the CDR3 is TGCAGTGCTAGACCTGGGTCTCCACGAGACGAGCAGTACTTC.

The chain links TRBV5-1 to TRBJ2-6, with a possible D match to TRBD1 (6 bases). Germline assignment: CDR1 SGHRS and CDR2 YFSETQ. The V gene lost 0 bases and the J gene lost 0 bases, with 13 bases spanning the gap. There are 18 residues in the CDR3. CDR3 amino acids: CASSLDFQGISGANVLTF. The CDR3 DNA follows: TGCGCCAGCAGCTTGGACTTCCAGGGGATCTCTGGGGCCAACGTCCTGACTTTC.

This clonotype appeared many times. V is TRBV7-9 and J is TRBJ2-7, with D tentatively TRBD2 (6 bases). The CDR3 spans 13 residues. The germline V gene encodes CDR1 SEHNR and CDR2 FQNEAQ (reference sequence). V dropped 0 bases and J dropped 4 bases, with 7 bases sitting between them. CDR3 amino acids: CASSLAGRYEQYF. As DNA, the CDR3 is TGTGCCAGCAGCTTAGCAGGGAGGTACGAGCAGTACTTC.

The CDR3 loop is CASSVASQDTEAFF. As DNA, the CDR3 is TGTGCCAGCAGCGTTGCGTCGCAAGACACTGAAGCTTTCTTT. The chain has TRBV25-1 and TRBJ1-1; D call uncertain. Germline values: CDR1 MGHDK, CDR2 SYGVNS. The V and J ends lost 6 bases and 3 bases respectively, with 14 bases between them. This CDR3 contains 14 residues.

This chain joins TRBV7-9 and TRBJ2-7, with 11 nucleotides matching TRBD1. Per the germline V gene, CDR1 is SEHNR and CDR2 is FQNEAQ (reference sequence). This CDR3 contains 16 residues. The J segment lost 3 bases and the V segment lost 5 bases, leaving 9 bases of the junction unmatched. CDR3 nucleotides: TGTGCCAGCAGCCAACCTCCGGGACAGGGGGGCTACGAGCAGTACTTC. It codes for CASSQPPGQGGYEQYF. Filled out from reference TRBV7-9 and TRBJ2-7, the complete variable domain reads DTGVSQNPRHKITKRGQNVTFRCDPISEHNRLYWYRQTLGQGPEFLTYFQNEAQLEKSRLLSDRFSAERPKGSFSTLEIQRTEQGDSAMYLCASSQPPGQGGYEQYFGPGTRLTVT.

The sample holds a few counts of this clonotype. The CDR3 loop reads CSVSNNEQFF. CDR3 sequence (DNA): TGCAGCGTTTCAAACAATGAGCAGTTCTTC. This chain links TRBV29-1 with TRBJ2-7; no clear D. Matching the DNA end better, TRBJ2-1 makes the J call doubtful. The CDR3 totals 10 residues. CDR1 and CDR2 (germline): SQVTM, ANQGSEA.

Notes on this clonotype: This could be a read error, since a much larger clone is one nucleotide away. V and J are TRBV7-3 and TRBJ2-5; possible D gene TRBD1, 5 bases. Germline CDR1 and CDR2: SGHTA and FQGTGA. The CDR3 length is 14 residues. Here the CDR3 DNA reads TGTGCCAGCAGCTTAGAGACAGCCCAAGAGGCCCAGTACTTC. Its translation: CASSLETAQEAQYF.

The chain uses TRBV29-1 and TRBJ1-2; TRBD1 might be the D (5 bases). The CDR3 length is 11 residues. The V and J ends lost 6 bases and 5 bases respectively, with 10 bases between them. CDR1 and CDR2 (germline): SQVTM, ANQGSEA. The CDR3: CSVDTSYGYTF. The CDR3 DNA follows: TGCAGCGTGGACACCAGTTATGGCTACACCTTC.

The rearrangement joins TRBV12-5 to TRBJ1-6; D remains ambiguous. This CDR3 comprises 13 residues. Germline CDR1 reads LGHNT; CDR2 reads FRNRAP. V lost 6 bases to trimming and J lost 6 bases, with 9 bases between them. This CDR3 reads CASGRGLNSPLHF. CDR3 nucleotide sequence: TGTGCTAGTGGCCGAGGGCTTAATTCACCCCTCCACTTT.

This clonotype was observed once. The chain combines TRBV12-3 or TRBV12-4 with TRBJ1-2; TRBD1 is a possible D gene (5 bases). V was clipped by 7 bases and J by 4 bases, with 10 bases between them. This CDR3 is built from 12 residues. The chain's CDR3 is CASTQGFYGYTF. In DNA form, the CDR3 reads TGTGCCAGCACCCAGGGCTTCTATGGCTACACCTTC.

CDR3 in amino acids: CSVRTGGRETQYF. CDR3 sequence (DNA): TGCAGTGTTCGGACAGGGGGAAGGGAGACCCAGTACTTC. The chain employs TRBV20-1 and TRBJ2-5, with 10 bases lining up with TRBD1. From germline, CDR1 is DFQATT and CDR2 SNEGSKA (reference sequence). The CDR3 covers 13 residues. V lost 7 bases, J lost 5 bases, and 7 bases stayed unmatched.

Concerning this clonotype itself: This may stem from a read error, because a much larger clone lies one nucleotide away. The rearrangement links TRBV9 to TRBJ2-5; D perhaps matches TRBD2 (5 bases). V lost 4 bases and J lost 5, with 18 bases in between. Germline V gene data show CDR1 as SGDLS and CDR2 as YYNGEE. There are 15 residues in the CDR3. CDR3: CASSLRGGSVETQYF. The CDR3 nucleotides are TGTGCCAGCAGCCTCCGAGGTGGTAGCGTGGAGACCCAGTACTTC.

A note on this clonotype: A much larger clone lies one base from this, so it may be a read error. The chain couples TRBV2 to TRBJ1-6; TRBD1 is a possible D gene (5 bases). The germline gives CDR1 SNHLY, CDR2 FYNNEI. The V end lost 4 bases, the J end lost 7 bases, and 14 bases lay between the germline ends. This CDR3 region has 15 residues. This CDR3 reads CASSVGDGANSPLHF. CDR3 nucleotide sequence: TGTGCCAGCAGTGTTGGGGACGGGGCAAATTCACCCCTCCACTTT.

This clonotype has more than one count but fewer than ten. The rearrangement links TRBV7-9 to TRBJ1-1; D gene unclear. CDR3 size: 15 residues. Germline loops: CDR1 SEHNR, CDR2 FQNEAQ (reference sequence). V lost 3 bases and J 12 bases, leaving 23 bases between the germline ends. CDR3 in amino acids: CASSLPPPRPPRTFF. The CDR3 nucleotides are TGTGCCAGCAGCTTGCCTCCTCCGCGACCCCCTAGGACTTTCTTT.

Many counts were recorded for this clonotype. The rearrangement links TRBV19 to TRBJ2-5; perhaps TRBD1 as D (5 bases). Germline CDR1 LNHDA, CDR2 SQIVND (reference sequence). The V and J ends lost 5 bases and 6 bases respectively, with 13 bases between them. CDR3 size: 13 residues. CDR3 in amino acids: CASSSTGVKTQYF. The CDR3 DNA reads TGTGCCAGTAGTTCCACAGGAGTAAAGACCCAGTACTTC.

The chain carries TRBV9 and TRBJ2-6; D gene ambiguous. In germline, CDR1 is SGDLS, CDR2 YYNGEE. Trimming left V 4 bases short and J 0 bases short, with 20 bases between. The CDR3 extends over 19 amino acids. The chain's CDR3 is CASSQPYGRRYSGANVLTF. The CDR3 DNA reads TGTGCCAGCAGCCAACCCTACGGACGGCGGTACTCTGGGGCCAACGTCCTGACTTTC.